What follows describes a single TCR beta chain. This entry is derived from a study of identical twins. TCRdb called the 5' RACE reads again in MiXCR, with one record for every CDR3 protein. The sample carries roughly 720,000 distinct CDR3 sequences, about 20% recorded once. Unmatched junction bases numbered 6, after V lost 6 bases and J lost 7 bases. Germline assignment: CDR1 MNHNS and CDR2 SASEGT. CDR3 size: 14 residues. The sample was also linked to a second study, of T cells expressing NK-cell markers.

The rearrangement uses TRBV6-1 and TRBJ1-6, with 7 nucleotides matching TRBD1. The material sequenced was PBMCs. This TCR derives from a woman aged 18 to 35 in good health. Here the CDR3 DNA reads TGTGCCAGCAGCTCACAGGGGTCGAATTCACCCCTCCACTTT. Translation gives CASSSQGSNSPLHF.